This TCR beta chain appears in the sequencing data of a study of OX40 agonist ivuxolimab in advanced cancers. Some clones are missing from TCRdb's copy, which holds only in-frame ones; the method was immunoSEQ multiplex PCR. The data contain fewer than 80,000 clones, 70% to 90% of them singletons. The CDR3 has 14 residues. Germline loops: CDR1 SEHNR, CDR2 FQNEAQ (reference sequence). J lost 13 bases, V lost 5 bases, and 15 bases had no gene match. The specimen was CD4+ or CD8+ T cells sorted from blood, collected in a trial of the OX40 agonist ivuxolimab. V is TRBV7-9 and J is TRBJ1-1; TRBD1 aligns across 8 bases. The source is an adult with an advanced solid tumor such as melanoma, head and neck, liver or kidney cancer. The CDR3 reads CASSQAVTGEKVFF. The CDR3 DNA sequence: TGTGCCAGCAGCCAGGCGGTGACAGGGGAAAAAGTTTTCTTT. Looking up the rest from reference TRBV7-9 and TRBJ1-1 gives the full variable domain: DTGVSQNPRHKITKRGQNVTFRCDPISEHNRLYWYRQTLGQGPEFLTYFQNEAQLEKSRLLSDRFSAERPKGSFSTLEIQRTEQGDSAMYLCASSQAVTGEKVFFGQGTRLTVV.